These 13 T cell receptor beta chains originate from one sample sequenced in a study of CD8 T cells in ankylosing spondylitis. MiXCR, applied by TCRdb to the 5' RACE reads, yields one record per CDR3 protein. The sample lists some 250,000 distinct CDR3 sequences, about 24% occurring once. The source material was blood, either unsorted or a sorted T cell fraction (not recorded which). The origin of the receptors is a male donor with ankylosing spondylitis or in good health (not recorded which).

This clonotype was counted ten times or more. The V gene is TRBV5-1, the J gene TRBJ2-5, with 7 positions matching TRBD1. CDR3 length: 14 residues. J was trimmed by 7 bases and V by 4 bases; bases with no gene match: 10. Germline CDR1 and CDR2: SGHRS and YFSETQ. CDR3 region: CASSKNRGEGTQYF. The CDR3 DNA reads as TGCGCCAGCAGCAAAAACAGGGGTGAAGGGACCCAGTACTTC. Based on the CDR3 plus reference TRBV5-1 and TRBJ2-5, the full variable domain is KAGVTQTPRYLIKTRGQQVTLSCSPISGHRSVSWYQQTPGQGLQFLFEYFSETQRNKGNFPGRFSGRQFSNSRSEMNVSTLELGDSALYLCASSKNRGEGTQYFGPGTRLLVL.

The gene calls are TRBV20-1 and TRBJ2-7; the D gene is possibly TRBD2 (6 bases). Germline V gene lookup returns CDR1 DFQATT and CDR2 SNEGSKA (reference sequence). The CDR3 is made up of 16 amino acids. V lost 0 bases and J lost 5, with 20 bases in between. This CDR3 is CSARDWGVGRGNEQYF. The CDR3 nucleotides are TGCAGTGCTAGAGATTGGGGCGTTGGGCGGGGAAACGAGCAGTACTTC.

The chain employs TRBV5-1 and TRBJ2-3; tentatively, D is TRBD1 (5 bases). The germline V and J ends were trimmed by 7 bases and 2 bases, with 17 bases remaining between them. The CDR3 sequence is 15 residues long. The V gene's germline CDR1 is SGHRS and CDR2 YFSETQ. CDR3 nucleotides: TGCGCCAGCCGAAGAATCAGGGTGACCACAGATACGCAGTATTTT. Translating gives CASRRIRVTTDTQYF.

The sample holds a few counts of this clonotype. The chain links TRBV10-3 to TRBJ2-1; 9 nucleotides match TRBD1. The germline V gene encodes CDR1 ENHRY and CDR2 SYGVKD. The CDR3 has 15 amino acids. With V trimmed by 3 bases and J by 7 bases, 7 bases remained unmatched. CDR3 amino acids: CAISEDRGWMNEQFF. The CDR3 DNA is TGTGCCATCAGTGAAGACAGGGGGTGGATGAATGAGCAGTTCTTC.

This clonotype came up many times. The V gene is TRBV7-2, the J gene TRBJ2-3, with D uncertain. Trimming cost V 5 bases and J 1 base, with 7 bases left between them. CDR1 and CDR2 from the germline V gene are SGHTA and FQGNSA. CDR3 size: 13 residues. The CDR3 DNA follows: TGTGCCAGCAGCGCATCACGCACAGATACGCAGTATTTT. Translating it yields CASSASRTDTQYF. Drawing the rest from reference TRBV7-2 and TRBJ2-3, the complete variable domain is GAGVSQSPSNKVTEKGKDVELRCDPISGHTALYWYRQSLGQGLEFLIYFQGNSAPDKSGLPSDRFSAERTGGSVSTLTIQRTQQEDSAVYLCASSASRTDTQYFGPGTRLTVL.

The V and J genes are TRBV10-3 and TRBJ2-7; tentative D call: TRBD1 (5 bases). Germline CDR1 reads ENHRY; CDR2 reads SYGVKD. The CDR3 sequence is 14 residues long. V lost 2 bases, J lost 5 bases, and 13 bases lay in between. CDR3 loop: CAISETTQGDEQYF. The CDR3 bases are TGTGCCATCAGTGAGACTACTCAGGGTGACGAGCAGTACTTC.

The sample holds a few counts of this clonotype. CDR3 coding DNA: TGCGCCAGCAGCTCTCTACCGGCGAACACCGGGGAGCTGTTTTTT. Protein product: CASSSLPANTGELFF. V usage is TRBV5-1 and J usage is TRBJ2-2; D unresolved. The V end lost 3 bases, the J end lost 0 bases, and 9 bases lay between the germline ends. The CDR3 extends over 15 amino acids. The germline gives CDR1 SGHRS, CDR2 YFSETQ.

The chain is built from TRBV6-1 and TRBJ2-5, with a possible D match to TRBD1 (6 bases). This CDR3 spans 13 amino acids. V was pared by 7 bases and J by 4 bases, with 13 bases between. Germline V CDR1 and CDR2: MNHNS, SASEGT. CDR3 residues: CASTRGQLETQYF. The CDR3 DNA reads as TGTGCCAGCACACGCGGACAGCTAGAGACCCAGTACTTC.

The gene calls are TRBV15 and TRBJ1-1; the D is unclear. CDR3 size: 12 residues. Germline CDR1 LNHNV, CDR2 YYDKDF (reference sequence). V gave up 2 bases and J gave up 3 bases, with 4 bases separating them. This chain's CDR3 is CATSRTDTEAFF. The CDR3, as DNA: TGTGCCACCAGCAGAACAGACACTGAAGCTTTCTTT.

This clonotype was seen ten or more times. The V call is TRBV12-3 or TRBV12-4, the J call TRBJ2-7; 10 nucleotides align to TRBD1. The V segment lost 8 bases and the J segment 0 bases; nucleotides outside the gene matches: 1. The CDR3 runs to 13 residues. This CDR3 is CASGTGVSYEQYF. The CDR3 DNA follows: TGTGCCAGCGGGACAGGGGTCTCCTACGAGCAGTACTTC.

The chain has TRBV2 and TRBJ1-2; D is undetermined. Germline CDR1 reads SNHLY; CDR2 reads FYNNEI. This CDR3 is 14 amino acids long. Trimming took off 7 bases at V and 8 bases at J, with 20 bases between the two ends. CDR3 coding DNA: TGTGCCAGCAAGGGAGCAATGACCTCGGGGGGCTACACCTTC. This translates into CASKGAMTSGGYTF.

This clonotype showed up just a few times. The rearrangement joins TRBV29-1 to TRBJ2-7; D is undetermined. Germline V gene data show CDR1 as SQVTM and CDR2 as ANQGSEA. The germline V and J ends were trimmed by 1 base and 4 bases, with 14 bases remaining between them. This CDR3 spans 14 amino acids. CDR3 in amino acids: CSVEGPQLGYEQYF. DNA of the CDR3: TGCAGCGTTGAAGGTCCACAGCTGGGGTACGAGCAGTACTTC.

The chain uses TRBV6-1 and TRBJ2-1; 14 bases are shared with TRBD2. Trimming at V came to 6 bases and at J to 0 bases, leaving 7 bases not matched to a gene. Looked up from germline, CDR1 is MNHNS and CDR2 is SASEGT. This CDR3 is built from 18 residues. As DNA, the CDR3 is TGTGCCAGCAGCGCCGGGACTAGCGGGGGTTACTCCTACAATGAGCAGTTCTTC. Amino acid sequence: CASSAGTSGGYSYNEQFF.